Listed here are 2 T cell receptor beta chains from one sample, sequenced in a study of T cell responses to AZD1222 COVID-19 vaccine. The assay was immunoSEQ multiplex PCR, and TCRdb's table has in-frame clones only and misses some. Among around 200,000 clones listed, under 95% were seen once. This material consisted of peripheral blood, taken 28 days after the second AZD1222 dose. The receptors come from an adult who received the AZD1222 COVID-19 vaccine.

The chain uses TRBV2 and TRBJ2-5; 9 positions match TRBD1. Losses at the gene ends were 3 bases for V and 4 bases for J; bases not matched to a gene: 6. Germline CDR1 and CDR2: SNHLY and FYNNEI. The CDR3 covers 15 residues. Here the CDR3 DNA reads TGTGCCAGCAGTGAGGACAGGGGATGGGGAGAGACCCAGTACTTC. Its protein product is CASSEDRGWGETQYF.

V is TRBV28 and J is TRBJ1-5, with D perhaps matching TRBD1 (6 bases). The ends were cut back, 6 bases at V and 4 bases at J, with 19 bases in the middle. In germline, CDR1 is MDHEN, CDR2 SYDVKM. The CDR3 sequence is 16 residues long. The CDR3 here is CASREGARGRNQPQHF. The CDR3 nucleotides are TGTGCCAGCAGGGAGGGCGCCAGGGGCCGGAATCAGCCCCAGCATTTT.